Only one count was recorded for the clone carrying this T cell receptor beta chain. The data derive from a study of blood T cell repertoires in COVID-19. Patients of the Seattle cohort, enrolled during active infection, were followed longitudinally. Clones were sequenced by immunoSEQ multiplex PCR, and TCRdb holds only the in-frame ones, with some missing. The sample lists about 350,000 clones; roughly 90% were seen once. Germline V lookup: CDR1 KGHDR, CDR2 SFDVKD. This CDR3 region has 13 residues. V shed 3 bases and J shed 4 bases, with 8 bases lying between them. J is TRBJ2-5 and V is TRBV24-1; no reliable D call. The sequence derives from a woman aged 70-85 years with COVID-19, enrolled during active disease. The sequenced material came from peripheral blood. This chain's CDR3 is CATSDPPRETQYF. In DNA, the CDR3 is TGTGCCACCAGTGATCCTCCGAGAGAGACCCAGTACTTC.